This T cell receptor beta chain is drawn from a study of T cell responses to AZD1222 COVID-19 vaccine. Only one count was recorded for this clone. The V gene's germline CDR1 is MDHEN and CDR2 SYDVKM. The CDR3 runs 12 residues. Trimming shortened V by 1 base and J by 7 bases, and 5 bases separated the two germline ends. The protocol was immunoSEQ multiplex PCR, while the TCRdb copy is restricted to in-frame clones and leaves out a portion. The sample carries tens of thousands of clones, about 90% recorded once. The J gene is TRBJ1-5, the V gene TRBV28, with D hard to call. The sequencing here drew on peripheral blood, taken on day 0 of AZD1222 vaccination. This clonotype was sampled from an adult in good health. The DNA of the CDR3 is TGTGCCAGCAGTTTATTGCGCCAGCCCCAGCATTTT. Encoded protein: CASSLLRQPQHF.